The source of this T cell receptor (beta chain) is a study of cytomegalovirus exposure and HLA in healthy donors. This CDR3 has 15 amino acids. Looked up from germline, CDR1 is MGHDK and CDR2 is SYGVNS. V lost 2 bases, J lost 4 bases, and 5 bases stayed unmatched. The PCR ran on 60 Vbeta and 13 Jbeta primers. Data came from immunoSEQ multiplex PCR; TCRdb stores just in-frame clones and leaves some out. The repertoire holds about 150,000 clones, with about 85% as singletons. This TCR was recovered from a human donor in good health. Sequenced material: PBMCs. The V gene is TRBV25-1, the J gene TRBJ2-5; 9 bases are shared with TRBD1. CDR3 in amino acids: CASSEGGQGGETQYF. The CDR3 nucleotides read TGTGCCAGCAGTGAAGGGGGACAGGGTGGAGAGACCCAGTACTTC.